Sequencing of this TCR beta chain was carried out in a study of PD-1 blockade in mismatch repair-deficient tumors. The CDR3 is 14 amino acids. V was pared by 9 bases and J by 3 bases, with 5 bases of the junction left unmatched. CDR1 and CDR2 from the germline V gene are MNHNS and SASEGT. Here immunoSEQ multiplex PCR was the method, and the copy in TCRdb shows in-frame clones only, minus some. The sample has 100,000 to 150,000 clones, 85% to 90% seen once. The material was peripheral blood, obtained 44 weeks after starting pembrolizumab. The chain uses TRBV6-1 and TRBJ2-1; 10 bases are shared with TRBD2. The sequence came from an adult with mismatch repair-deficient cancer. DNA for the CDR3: TGTGCCAGAAATAGGACTAGCGGCTACAATGAGCAGTTCTTC. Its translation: CARNRTSGYNEQFF.